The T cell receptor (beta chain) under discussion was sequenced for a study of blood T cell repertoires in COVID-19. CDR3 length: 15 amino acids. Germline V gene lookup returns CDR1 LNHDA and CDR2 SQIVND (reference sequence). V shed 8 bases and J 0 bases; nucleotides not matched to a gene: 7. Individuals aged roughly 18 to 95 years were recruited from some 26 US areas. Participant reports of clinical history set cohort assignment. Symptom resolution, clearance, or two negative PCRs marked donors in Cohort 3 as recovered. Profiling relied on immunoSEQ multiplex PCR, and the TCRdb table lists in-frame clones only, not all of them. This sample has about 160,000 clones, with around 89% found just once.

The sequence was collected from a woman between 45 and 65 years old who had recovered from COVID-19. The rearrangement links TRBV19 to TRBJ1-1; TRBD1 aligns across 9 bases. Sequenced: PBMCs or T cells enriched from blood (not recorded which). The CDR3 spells CASRQGVRMNTEAFF. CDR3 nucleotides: TGTGCCAGTCGACAGGGGGTCCGCATGAACACTGAAGCTTTCTTT.